One sample yielded the 17 T cell receptor beta chains listed below, sequenced in a study of regulatory T cells in long-lasting Graves disease. Time point indicated: newly diagnosed GD, antithyroid drugs for less than 3 months. RNA from PBMCs was the source of the TCR library. According to the study, TCR beta libraries were built with iRepertoire HTBI primers and CDR3-region Arm-PCR. TCRdb redid the calling of the multiplex PCR reads with MiXCR, one entry per CDR3 protein. The sample consists of fewer than 550,000 distinct CDR3 sequences, 16% of them appearing once. In addition, the sample was reused for a study of T cells in Graves' hyperthyroidism and ophthalmopathy.

The sample consisted of peripheral blood mononuclear cells (PBMCs), taken at new diagnosis, from a patient treated with antithyroid drugs. Receptors originate from a woman between 18 and 29 years old with Graves disease.

This clonotype appeared many times. This chain links TRBV18 with TRBJ1-1; no firm D call. The CDR3 loop spans 14 amino acids. Germline V gives CDR1 KGHSH, CDR2 LQKENI. V dropped 4 bases and J dropped 4 bases, with 13 bases sitting between them. The DNA for the CDR3 is TGTGCCAGCTCACTAAAGGAGGTCGTCACTGAAGCTTTCTTT. Amino acids: CASSLKEVVTEAFF.

The chain uses TRBV19 and TRBJ1-1; perhaps TRBD1 as D (5 bases). Per germline, CDR1 LNHDA and CDR2 SQIVND (reference sequence). V lost 2 bases, J lost 4 bases, and 20 bases lay in between. The CDR3 has 17 amino acids. CDR3 protein: CASSIRSRAQTSTEAFF. In DNA form, the CDR3 reads TGTGCCAGTAGTATAAGGTCCAGGGCACAAACTAGCACTGAAGCTTTCTTT.

This clonotype occurred many times. This chain joins TRBV11-2 and TRBJ2-7; D not certain. Germline V CDR1 and CDR2: SGHAT, FQNNGV. Trimming stripped 4 bases from V and 12 bases from J, with 13 bases between. The CDR3 loop spans 11 amino acids. The CDR3 nucleotides read TGTGCCAGCAGCTGGTCAGCGTTACCGTACTTC. Its translation: CASSWSALPYF.

The J gene is TRBJ2-5, the V gene TRBV27; a possible D gene is TRBD1 (5 bases). Germline-derived CDR1 and CDR2 are MNHEY and SMNVEV (reference sequence). V was shortened by 6 bases and J by 1 base, with 18 bases between the two germline ends. The CDR3 is made up of 16 amino acids. This CDR3 reads CASSQTRTLSQETQYF. In DNA form, the CDR3 reads TGTGCCAGCAGCCAAACAAGGACATTGTCCCAAGAGACCCAGTACTTC.

This clonotype was counted between two and nine times. This chain uses TRBV5-1 with TRBJ2-7; TRBD2 aligns across 11 bases. Per germline, CDR1 SGHRS and CDR2 YFSETQ. CDR3 length: 15 amino acids. V trimming: 7 bases; J trimming: 2 bases; junction bases outside the gene matches: 8. The CDR3, as DNA: TGCGCCAGCCAAACTATAGCGGGAGGGCCCTACGAGCAGTACTTC. It yields the protein CASQTIAGGPYEQYF. The full variable domain, its missing parts supplied by reference TRBV5-1 and TRBJ2-7, is KAGVTQTPRYLIKTRGQQVTLSCSPISGHRSVSWYQQTPGQGLQFLFEYFSETQRNKGNFPGRFSGRQFSNSRSEMNVSTLELGDSALYLCASQTIAGGPYEQYFGPGTRLTVT.

This clonotype was counted at least ten times. V and J are TRBV28 and TRBJ1-1, with unresolved D. The germline gives CDR1 MDHEN, CDR2 SYDVKM. V was pared by 2 bases and J by 8 bases, with 9 bases between. This CDR3 is built from 12 residues. The CDR3 nucleotides read TGTGCCAGCAGTTTAACGCCCAGGGAAGCTTTCTTT. It specifies CASSLTPREAFF.

This sequence joins TRBV10-3 and TRBJ2-3, with D maybe TRBD2 (6 bases). The V gene's germline CDR1 is ENHRY and CDR2 SYGVKD. The CDR3 is 19 residues long. Trimming pared 4 bases from V and 0 bases from J, leaving 23 bases between. The CDR3 coding sequence is TGTGCCATCAGTGCACCACTAGCAGCCGCCTCTTCTAGCACAGATACGCAGTATTTT. This codes for CAISAPLAAASSSTDTQYF.

Comments on this clonotype: At one end, the junction sequence differs from germline, possibly due to a read error. This chain uses TRBV7-8 with TRBJ2-3; D is unclear. The end of the DNA fits TRBJ2-7 better, so the J call may be wrong. Per germline, CDR1 SGHVS and CDR2 FQNEAQ. The CDR3 is 12 amino acids. CDR3 loop: CAGSSGSYEQYF. The DNA of the CDR3 is TGTGCCGGCAGCTCCGGTTCCTACGAGCAGTACTTC.

The genes are TRBV7-9 and TRBJ1-3; D is undetermined. Trimming stripped 5 bases from V and 4 bases from J, with 12 bases between. The CDR3 contains 14 residues. Germline V lookup: CDR1 SEHNR, CDR2 FQNEAQ (reference sequence). The CDR3 DNA reads as TGTGCCAGCAGCCCGACCGAGCGCGGAAACACCATATATTTT. Its protein is CASSPTERGNTIYF. The whole variable domain, remainder taken from reference TRBV7-9 and TRBJ1-3, is DTGVSQNPRHKITKRGQNVTFRCDPISEHNRLYWYRQTLGQGPEFLTYFQNEAQLEKSRLLSDRFSAERPKGSFSTLEIQRTEQGDSAMYLCASSPTERGNTIYFGEGSWLTVV.

The table lists this clonotype with many counts. V is TRBV5-6 and J is TRBJ1-2, with TRBD1 matching 7 bases. V shed 4 bases, J shed 8 bases, and the junction held 8 bases outside the gene matches. The CDR3 is made up of 13 amino acids. Germline values: CDR1 SGHDT, CDR2 YYEEEE. The CDR3 coding sequence is TGTGCCAGCAGCCAGGGACAGCGAGAGGGCTACACCTTC. Translation gives CASSQGQREGYTF.

The chain uses TRBV11-2 and TRBJ2-5; D is undetermined. Germline V gives CDR1 SGHAT, CDR2 FQNNGV. V was shortened by 5 bases and J by 4 bases, with 11 bases between the two germline ends. This CDR3 contains 13 residues. CDR3 DNA: TGTGCCAGCAGCCACAGCCTGACAGAGACCCAGTACTTC. It yields the protein CASSHSLTETQYF. Drawing the rest from reference TRBV11-2 and TRBJ2-5, the complete variable domain is EAGVAQSPRYKIIEKRQSVAFWCNPISGHATLYWYQQILGQGPKLLIQFQNNGVVDDSQLPKDRFSAERLKGVDSTLKIQPAKLEDSAVYLCASSHSLTETQYFGPGTRLLVL.

This clonotype was detected many times. The genes are TRBV27 and TRBJ2-3, with 14 bases fitting TRBD2. CDR1 is MNHEY, CDR2 SMNVEV, per germline (reference sequence). V gave up 8 bases and J gave up 3 bases; unmatched junction bases: 4. This CDR3 comprises 15 residues. CDR3 loop: CASRLAGGRTDTQYF. CDR3 bases: TGTGCCAGCCGACTAGCGGGAGGGCGTACAGATACGCAGTATTTT.

This clonotype was recorded at least ten times. The chain couples TRBV6-1 to TRBJ2-1; tentatively, D is TRBD1 or TRBD2 (5 bases each). The CDR3 extends over 13 amino acids. The ends were cut back, 6 bases at V and 6 bases at J, with 12 bases in the middle. Per the germline V gene, CDR1 is MNHNS and CDR2 is SASEGT. The CDR3 loop reads CASSRTGANEQFF. The CDR3 nucleotides read TGTGCCAGCAGCCGGACTGGGGCCAATGAGCAGTTCTTC.

This clonotype has ten or more counts. This chain uses TRBV3-1 with TRBJ1-2; D perhaps matches TRBD1 (5 bases). CDR1 is LGHDT and CDR2 is YNNKEL in the germline V gene (reference sequence). V shed 4 bases and J shed 1 base, with 28 bases lying between them. The CDR3 consists of 20 residues. CDR3: CASSRILHAGTLTLNYGYTF. In nucleotides, the CDR3 is TGTGCCAGCAGCCGGATACTACACGCCGGGACTCTAACCCTTAACTATGGCTACACCTTC. The full variable domain, with the rest looked up from reference TRBV3-1 and TRBJ1-2, is DTAVSQTPKYLVTQMGNDKSIKCEQNLGHDTMYWYKQDSKKFLKIMFSYNNKELIINETVPNRFSPKSPDKAHLNLHINSLELGDSAVYFCASSRILHAGTLTLNYGYTFGSGTRLTVV.

The J gene is TRBJ2-7, the V gene TRBV9; D ambiguous. V lost 2 bases to trimming and J lost 2 bases, with 8 bases between them. Germline loops: CDR1 SGDLS, CDR2 YYNGEE. The CDR3 covers 13 residues. CDR3 DNA sequence: TGTGCCAGCAGCGTCCAGCCAACCTACGAGCAGTACTTC. Amino acids: CASSVQPTYEQYF.

The chain links TRBV28 to TRBJ2-1; tentatively, D is TRBD2 (6 bases). CDR3 length: 17 amino acids. Trimming pared 6 bases from V and 1 base from J, leaving 19 bases between. Germline CDR1 and CDR2: MDHEN and SYDVKM. CDR3 region: CASRRLGGRLSYNEQFF. The CDR3 bases are TGTGCCAGCAGGCGTCTAGGAGGGCGGCTATCCTACAATGAGCAGTTCTTC.

V and J are TRBV28 and TRBJ1-2; possibly TRBD1 for D (6 bases). V gave up 1 base and J gave up 2 bases, with 11 bases separating them. Germline CDR1 MDHEN, CDR2 SYDVKM. The CDR3 spans 15 residues. CDR3 in amino acids: CASSLFGGSNYGYTF. Written as DNA, the CDR3 is TGTGCCAGCAGTTTATTTGGGGGCTCGAACTATGGCTACACCTTC.